This section outlines one T cell receptor beta chain sequence together with its context. An end of the junction does not agree with germline; a read error may underlie this. Each cDNA molecule carried a unique molecular identifier. From the 5' RACE reads, TCRdb called clonotypes with MiXCR, one entry per CDR3 protein. Of about 98,000 distinct CDR3 sequences listed, approximately 10% are singletons. This CDR3 comprises 16 residues. Germline V CDR1 and CDR2: MDHEN, SYDVKM. The data belong to a study of early T cells in non-severe SARS-CoV-2 infection. This TCR was sampled from an adult who was a healthcare worker with PCR-confirmed SARS-CoV-2 infection or an uninfected control (not recorded which). This rearrangement joins TRBV28 to TRBJ2-2; TRBD2 is a possible D gene (6 bases). Input material: whole blood. CDR3 in amino acids: CASRRSGEAKAGELFF. DNA of the CDR3: TGTGCCAGCAGGCGGTCGGGGGAGGCTAAGGCCGGGGAGCTGTTTTTC.